This T cell receptor (beta chain) derives from a study of CD8 T cells in ankylosing spondylitis. V lost 1 base and J 4 bases, leaving 2 bases between the germline ends. There are 11 residues in the CDR3. Germline-derived CDR1 and CDR2 are SQVTM and ANQGSEA. There are a few counts of this clonotype. Its antigen remains unknown. For TCR beta, libraries came from quantitative 5'-RACE with molecular barcodes. TCRdb processed the 5' RACE reads anew with MiXCR; each CDR3 protein has one entry. The sample contains 150,000 or so distinct CDR3 sequences, approximately 10% of which appear only once. Study findings and constraints: Relatively scarce in peripheral blood, disease-linked clones were CD8+. It was reported that disease-linked clones were significantly enriched in matched ankylosing spondylitis synovial fluid. A motif of 7 to 9 highly homologous TCR beta variants was seen as apparently characteristic of ankylosing spondylitis blood.

Sequenced sample: blood, either unsorted or a sorted T cell fraction (not recorded which). The chain links TRBV29-1 to TRBJ1-3; D remains unclear. This receptor was taken from a female donor with ankylosing spondylitis or in good health (not recorded which). The CDR3 loop reads CSVEGGNTIYF. CDR3 nucleotide sequence: TGCAGCGTTGAAGGGGGAAACACCATATATTTT.